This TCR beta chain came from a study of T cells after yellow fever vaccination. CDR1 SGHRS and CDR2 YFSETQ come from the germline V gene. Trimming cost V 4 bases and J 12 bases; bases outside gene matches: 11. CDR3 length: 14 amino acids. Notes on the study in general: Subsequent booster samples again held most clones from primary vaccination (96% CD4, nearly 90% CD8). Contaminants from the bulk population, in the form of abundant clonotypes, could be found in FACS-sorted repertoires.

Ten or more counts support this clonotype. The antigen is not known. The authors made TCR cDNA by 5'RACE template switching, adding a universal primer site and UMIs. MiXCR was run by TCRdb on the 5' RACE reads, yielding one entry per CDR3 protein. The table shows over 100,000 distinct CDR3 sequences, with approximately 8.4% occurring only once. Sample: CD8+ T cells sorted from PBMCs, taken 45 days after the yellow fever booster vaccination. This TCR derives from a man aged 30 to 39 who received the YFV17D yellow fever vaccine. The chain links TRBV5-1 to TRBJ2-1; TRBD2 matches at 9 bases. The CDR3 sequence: CASSPTDLAGLQFF. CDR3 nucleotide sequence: TGCGCCAGCAGCCCTACCGACCTAGCGGGACTGCAGTTCTTC.